Listed here are 5 T cell receptor beta chains from one sample, sequenced in a study of T cells after yellow fever vaccination. TCRdb itself ran the 5' RACE reads through MiXCR, one entry per CDR3 protein. The repertoire consists of 610,000 or so distinct CDR3 sequences, with about 12% occurring once and the leading ten covering 14% to 15%. Sequencing was performed on PBMCs, taken on the day of the yellow fever booster vaccination. The origin of the receptors is a man aged 30-40 years who received the YFV17D yellow fever vaccine.

The chain joins TRBV5-1 to TRBJ2-5; 7 nucleotides match TRBD1. This CDR3 comprises 14 residues. Trimming took 8 bases from V and 2 from J; bases not matched to a gene: 9. Germline CDR1 reads SGHRS; CDR2 reads YFSETQ. The CDR3, as DNA: TGCGCCAGTGGCTACGGGACAGTTCAAGAGACCCAGTACTTC. Protein: CASGYGTVQETQYF.

This chain links TRBV4-3 with TRBJ1-6; D is undetermined. Between the trimmed V and J ends, which lost 0 bases and 18 bases, there was a span of 18 bases. From germline, CDR1 is LGHNA and CDR2 YSLEER. This CDR3 spans 14 amino acids. The CDR3: CASSQDVSSERPHF. The CDR3 DNA reads as TGCGCCAGCAGCCAAGATGTTTCGTCGGAGCGGCCCCACTTT.

The chain links TRBV5-1 to TRBJ1-3; a possible D gene is TRBD1 (5 bases). Germline V lookup: CDR1 SGHRS, CDR2 YFSETQ. CDR3 size: 16 residues. Trimming shortened V by 4 bases and J by 1 base, and 15 bases separated the two germline ends. CDR3 loop: CASSEGPWGSGNTIYF. The CDR3 nucleotides are TGCGCCAGCAGCGAGGGGCCGTGGGGTTCTGGAAACACCATATATTTT.

This clonotype has a handful of counts. The CDR3 sequence is CASAPGSGANVLTF. Here the CDR3 DNA reads TGTGCCAGTGCCCCGGGGTCTGGGGCCAACGTCCTGACTTTC. The chain employs TRBV19 and TRBJ2-6; D is perhaps TRBD2 (5 bases). CDR1 is LNHDA, CDR2 SQIVND, per germline (reference sequence). The CDR3 sequence is 14 residues long. V was clipped by 8 bases and J by 1 base, with 9 bases between them.

The chain uses TRBV19 and TRBJ1-1, with TRBD1 matching 9 bases. V was clipped by 7 bases and J by 2 bases; unmatched bases: 5. The CDR3 is made up of 14 amino acids. Germline-derived CDR1 and CDR2 are LNHDA and SQIVND (reference sequence). The CDR3 reads CASMYTGGNTEAFF. DNA of the CDR3: TGTGCCAGTATGTACACAGGGGGCAACACTGAAGCTTTCTTT.